These 25 T cell receptor beta chains originate from one sample sequenced in a study of blood T cell repertoires in COVID-19. Clones were read by immunoSEQ multiplex PCR, and TCRdb kept only the in-frame ones, dropping some. The data show about 180,000 clones, with under 85% seen just once and approximately 7% held by the top ten. Sequencing was done on a sample of peripheral blood. These receptors were collected from a man aged 80 or over with COVID-19, enrolled during active disease.

The V gene is TRBV6-2 or TRBV6-3, the J gene TRBJ1-2; TRBD1 matches at 11 bases. The CDR3 has 15 residues. Germline V gives CDR1 MNHEY, CDR2 SVGEGT. J gave up 4 bases and V 3 bases, and 4 bases lay outside the gene matches. The CDR3 spells CASSYPGTGGYGYTF. DNA of the CDR3: TGTGCCAGCAGTTATCCCGGGACAGGGGGCTATGGCTACACCTTC.

V usage is TRBV28 and J usage is TRBJ1-4, with 8 bases identical to TRBD1. The CDR3 length is 16 residues. J gave up 0 bases and V 4 bases, and 4 bases lay outside the gene matches. Germline CDR1 MDHEN, CDR2 SYDVKM. The CDR3 nucleotides are TGTGCCAGCAGTTCCTACAGGGGGTCAACTAATGAAAAACTGTTTTTT. This gives the protein CASSSYRGSTNEKLFF.

The chain combines TRBV7-9 with TRBJ1-4; unclear D gene. This CDR3 is built from 14 residues. Trimming took 5 bases from V and 0 from J, leaving 7 bases between them. CDR1 is SEHNR, CDR2 FQNEAQ, per germline (reference sequence). The CDR3 protein is CASSPLSTNEKLFF. Written as DNA, the CDR3 is TGTGCCAGCAGCCCTCTCTCAACTAATGAAAAACTGTTTTTT.

This rearrangement joins TRBV11-3 to TRBJ2-2, with 11 bases fitting TRBD1. CDR1 is SGHNT and CDR2 is YENEEA in the germline V gene. This CDR3 has 14 amino acids. Trimming removed 4 bases from V and 6 bases from J; junction bases left unmatched: 1. The CDR3 reads CASSWGQGAGELFF. CDR3 DNA: TGTGCCAGCAGCTGGGGACAGGGGGCCGGGGAGCTGTTTTTT. The whole variable domain, filled in from reference TRBV11-3 and TRBJ2-2, reads EAGVVQSPRYKIIEKKQPVAFWCNPISGHNTLYWYLQNLGQGPELLIRYENEEAVDDSQLPKDRFSAERLKGVDSTLKIQPAELGDSAVYLCASSWGQGAGELFFGEGSRLTVL.

The chain links TRBV18 to TRBJ1-4, with 7 bases matching TRBD1. CDR1 KGHSH and CDR2 LQKENI come from the germline V gene. The CDR3 contains 15 residues. V lost 3 bases, J lost 2 bases, and 3 bases stayed unmatched. The CDR3 reads CASSPMTGTNEKLFF. The CDR3 DNA reads as TGTGCCAGCTCACCTATGACAGGGACTAATGAAAAACTGTTTTTT.

The chain joins TRBV7-9 to TRBJ2-5; 10 nucleotides agree with TRBD2. V dropped 5 bases and J dropped 5; count of bases not matched to a gene: 8. The V gene's germline CDR1 is SEHNR and CDR2 FQNEAQ (reference sequence). This CDR3 spans 15 amino acids. The chain's CDR3 is CASSPRPSGGETQYF. The CDR3, as DNA: TGTGCCAGCAGCCCAAGGCCTAGCGGGGGTGAGACCCAGTACTTC.

The V call is TRBV29-1, the J call TRBJ1-2; no clear D gene. The V end lost 4 bases, the J end lost 2 bases, and 2 bases lay between the germline ends. This CDR3 comprises 10 residues. CDR1 and CDR2 (germline): SQVTM, ANQGSEA. The chain's CDR3 is CSVANYGYTF. CDR3 coding DNA: TGCAGCGTTGCGAACTATGGCTACACCTTC.

The rearrangement joins TRBV6-2 or TRBV6-3 to TRBJ2-7, with a weak D call TRBD1 (6 bases). Trimming cost V 2 bases and J 0 bases, with 14 bases left between them. The CDR3 sequence is 16 residues long. CDR1 is MNHEY, CDR2 SVGEGT, per germline. The DNA of the CDR3 is TGTGCCAGCAGTTACACCGACAGGACTCCCTCCTACGAGCAGTACTTC. As protein: CASSYTDRTPSYEQYF.

The V and J genes are TRBV19 and TRBJ1-1, with D unresolved. Germline CDR1 and CDR2: LNHDA and SQIVND (reference sequence). The V gene lost 6 bases and the J gene lost 1 base, with 12 bases spanning the gap. The CDR3 contains 14 residues. The CDR3 reads CASRTTRGNTEAFF. The CDR3 DNA follows: TGTGCCAGTAGGACGACGCGAGGGAACACTGAAGCTTTCTTT.

This clone has just a few counts. For the CDR3, the DNA is TGTGCCAGCAGAACGGACAGAGGAAACACCATATATTTT. This encodes CASRTDRGNTIYF. The chain employs TRBV12-3 or TRBV12-4 and TRBJ1-3; D perhaps matches TRBD1 (6 bases). The CDR3 length is 13 residues. The V end lost 6 bases, the J end lost 4 bases, and 10 bases lay between the germline ends.

This rearrangement joins TRBV4-2 to TRBJ1-4; a weak D match, TRBD1 (6 bases). Germline V CDR1 and CDR2: LGHNA, YNFKEQ. With 1 base removed from V and 5 bases from J, the gap between germline ends came to 11 bases. The CDR3 contains 15 residues. This CDR3 reads CASSQGSQGNEKLFF. The CDR3 DNA sequence: TGTGCCAGCAGCCAAGGGTCCCAGGGGAATGAAAAACTGTTTTTT.

The chain has TRBV19 and TRBJ1-2; TRBD1 agrees at 10 bases. V shed 5 bases, J shed 6 bases, and the junction held 6 bases outside the gene matches. The CDR3 contains 14 residues. Per germline, CDR1 LNHDA and CDR2 SQIVND (reference sequence). CDR3 nucleotides: TGTGCCAGTAGTGACAGGGGGCCTCCGGATGGCTACACCTTC. Translation gives CASSDRGPPDGYTF.

V is TRBV5-4 and J is TRBJ2-5, with TRBD2 identical over 8 bases. CDR3 length: 14 residues. J lost 5 bases, V lost 5 bases, and 8 bases had no gene match. Germline V gives CDR1 SGHNT, CDR2 YYREEE (reference sequence). The CDR3 DNA is TGTGCCAGCAGGGCTGATCGGGGGGGCGAGACCCAGTACTTC. Its translation: CASRADRGGETQYF.

The rearrangement uses TRBV19 and TRBJ2-7, with TRBD1 matching over 9 bases. The V gene end was trimmed by 6 bases and the J gene end by 2 bases; junction bases not matched to a gene: 5. This CDR3 contains 14 residues. Germline V gene sequence: CDR1 LNHDA, CDR2 SQIVND (reference sequence). Here the CDR3 DNA reads TGTGCCAGTAGCGGACAGGGGAGAGCCTACGAGCAGTACTTC. It is translated as CASSGQGRAYEQYF.

This clone occurred once. V usage is TRBV4-2 and J usage is TRBJ2-7, with 7 bases that match TRBD2. The germline CDR1 and CDR2 sequences are LGHNA and YNFKEQ. Unmatched junction bases numbered 4, after V lost 3 bases and J lost 2 bases. CDR3 length: 14 amino acids. The CDR3 DNA sequence: TGTGCCAGCAGCCAGGAAGGACTAGCCTACGAGCAGTACTTC. The encoded protein is CASSQEGLAYEQYF.

The chain's CDR3 is CASSQGTGGWETQYF. The CDR3 DNA follows: TGTGCCAGCAGCCAAGGGACAGGGGGCTGGGAGACCCAGTACTTC. The rearrangement links TRBV4-2 to TRBJ2-5; 11 positions agree with TRBD1. The germline V gene has CDR1 LGHNA and CDR2 YNFKEQ. This CDR3 has 15 amino acids. The ends lost 1 base at V and 5 bases at J; junction bases unmatched: 3.

The CDR3 coding sequence is TGTGCCAGTAGTATCCGTGAGGGAAATGGCTACACCTTC. It codes for CASSIREGNGYTF. The chain links TRBV19 to TRBJ1-2; D gene ambiguous. V lost 3 bases and J lost 6, with 11 bases in between. The germline CDR1 and CDR2 sequences are LNHDA and SQIVND (reference sequence). The CDR3 is 13 amino acids.

The chain recombines TRBV5-1 with TRBJ2-2; TRBD1 aligns across 10 bases. V dropped 0 bases and J dropped 6; count of bases not matched to a gene: 8. CDR3 length: 17 amino acids. CDR1 and CDR2 (germline): SGHRS, YFSETQ. In DNA, the CDR3 is TGCGCCAGCAGCTTGGAGCGGGGACAGGGGATGCCCGGGGAGCTGTTTTTT. Protein sequence: CASSLERGQGMPGELFF.

J is TRBJ2-7 and V is TRBV18; 7 positions agree with TRBD1. Germline V gene data show CDR1 as KGHSH and CDR2 as LQKENI. The trim removed 0 bases at V and 5 bases at J, leaving 7 bases unmatched. The CDR3 spans 15 residues. The CDR3 region has the DNA TGTGCCAGCTCACCACCGAACAGGGGTCCACACGAGCAGTACTTC. It encodes CASSPPNRGPHEQYF.

V usage is TRBV5-8 and J usage is TRBJ1-2; TRBD1 matches 7 bases. The V gene end was trimmed by 4 bases and the J gene end by 5 bases; junction bases not matched to a gene: 5. There are 13 residues in the CDR3. Germline loops: CDR1 SGHTS, CDR2 YDEGEE. As DNA, the CDR3 is TGTGCCAGCAGCCCCGACAGGGTGTATGGCTACACCTTC. Its translation: CASSPDRVYGYTF.

This chain links TRBV7-3 with TRBJ2-5; perhaps TRBD2 as D (6 bases). Germline CDR1 is SGHTA and CDR2 is FQGTGA. The V and J ends lost 3 bases and 2 bases respectively, with 7 bases between them. CDR3 length: 13 residues. CDR3 sequence (DNA): TGTGCCAGCAGCTTGGGACTTCAAGAGACCCAGTACTTC. Translated, it gives CASSLGLQETQYF. Complete variable domain (other parts from reference TRBV7-3 and TRBJ2-5): GAGVSQTPSNKVTEKGKYVELRCDPISGHTALYWYRQSLGQGPEFLIYFQGTGAADDSGLPNDRFFAVRPEGSVSTLKIQRTERGDSAVYLCASSLGLQETQYFGPGTRLLVL.

This chain uses TRBV25-1 with TRBJ1-1, with D maybe TRBD1 (6 bases). In germline, CDR1 is MGHDK, CDR2 SYGVNS. The CDR3 is made up of 14 amino acids. V shed 9 bases and J shed 1 base, with 15 bases lying between them. The CDR3: CARVLPDRNTEAFF. The CDR3 DNA follows: TGTGCCAGAGTCCTTCCGGACAGGAACACTGAAGCTTTCTTT.

The chain carries TRBV18 and TRBJ2-1; 7 positions match TRBD2. Germline lookup yields CDR1 KGHSH and CDR2 LQKENI. This CDR3 region has 13 residues. After removal of 3 bases from V and 5 bases from J, the junction contained 1 base not matched to a gene. CDR3 nucleotides: TGTGCCAGCTCACCTGGACTAGACAATGAGCAGTTCTTC. Amino acid sequence: CASSPGLDNEQFF.

DNA for the CDR3: TGTGCCACCAGCAGAGATCGAGGGGGGGCGAGAGAGACCCAGTACTTC. Its protein product is CATSRDRGGARETQYF. This chain joins TRBV15 and TRBJ2-5, with a possible D match to TRBD2 (7 bases). CDR1 is LNHNV, CDR2 YYDKDF, per germline (reference sequence). This CDR3 has 16 residues. Trimming cost V 0 bases and J 4 bases, with 15 bases left between them. The complete variable domain, with remaining parts taken from reference TRBV15 and TRBJ2-5, reads DAMVIQNPRYQVTQFGKPVTLSCSQTLNHNVMYWYQQKSSQAPKLLFHYYDKDFNNEADTPDNFQSRRPNTSFCFLDIRSPGLGDTAMYLCATSRDRGGARETQYFGPGTRLLVL.

The chain links TRBV5-4 to TRBJ1-4; maybe TRBD1 (6 bases). Trimming removed 4 bases from V and 6 bases from J, with 13 bases in between. CDR3 length: 14 residues. From germline, CDR1 is SGHNT and CDR2 YYREEE (reference sequence). As DNA, the CDR3 is TGTGCCAGCAGCCTGGGGCCAGGGGATGAAAAACTGTTTTTT. Encoded protein: CASSLGPGDEKLFF.